The next 10 T cell receptor beta chains were all read from a single sample in a study of tumor and adjacent non-tumor tissue in lung cancer. No cell sorting was done before RNA was extracted from the tissue. TCRbeta libraries were built with three rounds of nested PCR, modified from ARM-PCR. TCRdb re-derived calls from the multiplex PCR reads in MiXCR, one entry per CDR3 protein. The profile shows 120,000 or so distinct CDR3 sequences, over 70% of them singletons. Sequencing was carried out using lung tumor tissue. Every receptor here comes from a man aged 70 or older with non-small cell lung cancer.

In regard to this clonotype: A read error is possible here, since a much larger clone lies one base away. This rearrangement joins TRBV28 to TRBJ1-6, with unresolved D. The CDR3 has 15 residues. Germline V CDR1 and CDR2: MDHEN, SYDVKM. The CDR3 sequence: CASSTSDGRNSTLHF. CDR3 DNA: TGTGCCAGCAGTACCTCGGACGGCCGCAATTCAACCCTCCACTTT.

The V gene is TRBV6-2 or TRBV6-3, the J gene TRBJ2-7; D may be TRBD2 (6 bases). The CDR3 has 16 amino acids. Germline V gene sequence: CDR1 MNHEY, CDR2 SVGEGT. V was shortened by 2 bases and J by 6 bases, with 20 bases between the two germline ends. CDR3 nucleotides: TGTGCCAGCAGTTACAACTTCCTAGCGAGAGAAGGCGAGCAGTACTTC. Amino acids: CASSYNFLAREGEQYF.

With respect to this clonotype: Germline is not matched at one junction end, which may reflect a read error. The chain links TRBV29-1 to TRBJ2-1; the D gene is possibly TRBD2 (6 bases). Germline assignment: CDR1 SQVTM and CDR2 ANQGSEA. The CDR3 spans 14 residues. CDR3 in DNA: TGCAGCGCTGACGTAGCGGAAGTGTACAGTGAGCAGTTCTTC. It codes for CSADVAEVYSEQFF.

This clonotype was observed a few times. This may come from a read error, since a much larger clone is one base off. V usage is TRBV20-1 and J usage is TRBJ2-2; tentative D call: TRBD2 (7 bases). Germline V CDR1 and CDR2: DFQATT, SNEGSKA (reference sequence). The CDR3 sequence is 16 residues long. For the CDR3, the DNA is TGCAATGCTAGAGATCAAGGCGGGGGCAACACCGGGGAGCTGTTTTTT. Protein: CNARDQGGGNTGELFF.

The V call is TRBV6-5, the J call TRBJ2-7; D is unresolved. The CDR3 spans 13 residues. Germline CDR1 is MNHEY and CDR2 is SVGAGI. The CDR3 DNA sequence: TGTGCTGGCAGAAAGTACAGCTCCTACGAGCAGTACTTC. Amino acids: CAGRKYSSYEQYF.

Note on this clonotype: Since no conserved phenylalanine or tryptophan closes the CDR3, a read error is the likely cause. This rearrangement joins TRBV12-3 or TRBV12-4 to TRBJ2-1; possibly TRBD1 for D (5 bases). CDR3 length: 16 amino acids. CDR3 DNA: TGTGCCAGCAGTACCGCAACAGGTATCTCCTACAATGAACAGTTCGTC. It specifies CASSTATGISYNEQFV.

The V call is TRBV28, the J call TRBJ2-1, with 15 bases that match TRBD2. CDR1 MDHEN and CDR2 SYDVKM come from the germline V gene. The V and J ends lost 6 bases and 9 bases, in that order; junction bases with no gene match: 9. CDR3 length equals 16 residues. The CDR3 bases are TGTGCCAGCAGAGGACTAGCGGGAGGGTTATGGAGTGAGCAGTTCTTC. Translating it yields CASRGLAGGLWSEQFF.

On this clonotype: Germline is not matched at one junction end, which may reflect a read error. The chain couples TRBV29-1 to TRBJ2-5; TRBD1 matches at 7 bases. Per germline, CDR1 SQVTM and CDR2 ANQGSEA. CDR3 length: 12 amino acids. The CDR3: CSVESGGETQYF. Here the CDR3 DNA reads TGTAGCGTCGAGTCAGGGGGAGAGACCCAGTACTTC.

Remarks on this clonotype: At one boundary the junction diverges from the germline segment, which might be a read error. V is TRBV6-5 and J is TRBJ2-7; no firm D call. The CDR3 runs to 14 residues. Per germline, CDR1 MNHEY and CDR2 SVGAGI. In DNA form, the CDR3 reads TGTGCCAGCAGACTCGGACCGAGTACCTACGAGCAGTATTTC. It encodes CASRLGPSTYEQYF.

This sequence joins TRBV11-2 and TRBJ2-7; no clear D gene. Germline V gene sequence: CDR1 SGHAT, CDR2 FQNNGV. V was shortened by 7 bases and J by 6 bases, with 16 bases between the two germline ends. This CDR3 has 13 amino acids. The CDR3: CASNHWTDREQYF. The CDR3 DNA reads TGTGCCAGCAACCATTGGACCGATCGCGAGCAGTACTTC.